A selection of T cell receptor beta chains follows, all from one sample in a study of blood T cell repertoires in COVID-19. Method: immunoSEQ multiplex PCR; TCRdb's copy keeps in-frame clones and lacks some. The table lists 250,000 to 300,000 clones, 70% to 90% of them singletons. Source material: peripheral blood. These receptors all stem from a woman aged 60 to 75 with acute or convalescent COVID-19. CDR3s include the opening cysteine and the closing phenylalanine or tryptophan. A D gene is named only where the DNA matches it firmly. The size entry is marked missing in some rows and otherwise reads once, few, many or a size class.

V	J	size	D	DNA	CDR3
TRBV3-1/TRBV3-2	TRBJ2-3	-	TRBD2	TGTGCCAGCAGCCATGGTCGGGGGGGCCCAGATACGCAGTATTTT	CASSHGRGGPDTQYF
TRBV5-1	TRBJ1-1	-	TRBD1	TGCGCCAGCAGCTTAGGAATCCCGGGACAGGGGAAAAACACTGAAGCTTTCTTT	CASSLGIPGQGKNTEAFF
TRBV19	TRBJ1-3	medium-sized	TRBD1	TGTGCCAGTAACCCGAGGACAGGGGGCACCGGAAACACCATATATTTT	CASNPRTGGTGNTIYF
TRBV28	TRBJ2-3	-	-	TGTGCCAGCAGTTTTTTAACAGATACGCAGTATTTT	CASSFLTDTQYF
TRBV28	TRBJ1-5	-	-	TGTGCCAGCAGTCCCGGGTGGAGGCAGCCCCAGCATTTT	CASSPGWRQPQHF
TRBV10-3	TRBJ2-5	-	TRBD2	TGTGCCATCAGTGAGTCGAGTAGCGGGACTCAAGAGACCCAGTACTTC	CAISESSSGTQETQYF
TRBV9	TRBJ2-7	-	TRBD2	TGTGCCAGCAGCGTAGGGGGGACTAGCGGCTACGAGCAGTACTTC	CASSVGGTSGYEQYF
TRBV24-1	TRBJ1-5	once	-	TGTGCCACCAGCCCCGGAGGGGGGGCCCGTCAGCCCCAGCATTTT	CATSPGGGARQPQHF
TRBV5-4	TRBJ1-2	-	TRBD1	TGTGCCAGCAGCCCCCCGGGACAGTACTATGGCTACACCTTC	CASSPPGQYYGYTF
TRBV6-4	TRBJ1-2	-	TRBD1	TGTGCCAGCAGTGACTCGTTTCGGACAGGCTCCATCTATGGCTACACCTTC	CASSDSFRTGSIYGYTF
TRBV28	TRBJ1-5	-	TRBD1	TGTGCCAGCAAAAGAGGGACAGATAGCAATCAGCCCCAGCATTTT	CASKRGTDSNQPQHF
TRBV7-2	TRBJ2-7	few	TRBD2	TGTGCCAGCAGCTTATTGATGGCTAGCGGGGGCTACGAGCAGTACTTC	CASSLLMASGGYEQYF
TRBV5-1	TRBJ1-1	once	-	TGCGCCAGCAGCTTTGGACAGCACACTGAAGCTTTCTTT	CASSFGQHTEAFF
TRBV4-1	TRBJ2-1	-	-	TGCGCCAGCAGCCAAGATCAGGGCTCCTACAATGAGCAGTTCTTC	CASSQDQGSYNEQFF
TRBV6-1	TRBJ1-5	once	-	TGTGCCAGCAGTGAAAGCGGCGTGGATCTGCCCCAGCATTTT	CASSESGVDLPQHF
TRBV27	TRBJ2-1	-	TRBD2	TGTGCCAGCAGTTTGAGTAGCGGGACGGTAGTTGTAAATGAGCAGTTCTTC	CASSLSSGTVVVNEQFF
TRBV28	TRBJ2-3	-	TRBD2	TGTGCCAGCAGTTTTGGCGGGGGGCACAGAACCGATACGCAGTATTTT	CASSFGGGHRTDTQYF
TRBV13	TRBJ2-6	-	-	TGTGCCAGCAGCTTACCAGGGTCAGACTCTGGGGCCAACGTCCTGACTTTC	CASSLPGSDSGANVLTF
TRBV11-2	TRBJ2-1	-	TRBD2	TGTGCCAGCAGCTTAGTACGCGGGGGGGCTTTCAATGAGCAGTTCTTC	CASSLVRGGAFNEQFF
TRBV7-6	TRBJ2-3	-	-	TGTGCCAGCAGCTTGGTCGGGGGGCCTACAGATACGCAGTATTTT	CASSLVGGPTDTQYF
TRBV5-3	TRBJ1-3	-	TRBD1	TGTGCCAGAAGCCAGGCCAGGGGGCTCTCTGGAAACACCATATATTTT	CARSQARGLSGNTIYF
TRBV6-5	TRBJ1-5	-	-	TGTGCCAGCAGTTCGGAGGCAGTTTATAGCAATCAGCCCCAGCATTTT	CASSSEAVYSNQPQHF
TRBV6-4	TRBJ1-2	-	-	TGTGCCAGCAGTGACTCGGCAGGCTATGGCTACACCTTC	CASSDSAGYGYTF
TRBV7-2	TRBJ2-7	-	-	TGTGCCAGCAGCTTAGCGCTAGGCACTTACGAGCAGTACTTC	CASSLALGTYEQYF
TRBV28	TRBJ1-1	-	-	TGTGCCAGCAGTCTCGCAGGGATGAACACTGAAGCTTTCTTT	CASSLAGMNTEAFF
TRBV11-2	TRBJ1-4	-	TRBD1	TGTGCCAGCAGCTTAGAGGCAGGGGGTGGTGAAAAACTGTTTTTT	CASSLEAGGGEKLFF
TRBV7-9	TRBJ2-3	-	-	TGTGCCAGCAGCTTAGGGGGGGGGCAGCCTAGCACAGATACGCAGTATTTT	CASSLGGGQPSTDTQYF
TRBV15	TRBJ1-1	-	TRBD1	TGTGCCACCAGCCGAAACAGGGGCATGAACACTGAAGCTTTCTTT	CATSRNRGMNTEAFF
TRBV18	TRBJ1-4	-	TRBD1	TGTGCCAGCTCACCGGACAGGGGAAGGGAAAAACTGTTTTTT	CASSPDRGREKLFF
TRBV24-1	TRBJ1-2	-	-	TGTGCCACCCAGGACACTAACTATGGCTACACCTTC	CATQDTNYGYTF
TRBV6-5	TRBJ2-3	-	TRBD2	TGTGCCAGCAGTATCCGGGAGGGCACAGATACGCAGTATTTT	CASSIREGTDTQYF
TRBV6-5	TRBJ2-7	-	TRBD1	TGTGCCAGCAGCAGGACAGGGCGACCCTACGAGCAGTACTTC	CASSRTGRPYEQYF
TRBV7-2	TRBJ2-5	-	-	TGTGCCAGCGTCATCGCGGCGGGTGAACAAGAGACCCAGTACTTC	CASVIAAGEQETQYF
TRBV5-1	TRBJ2-1	-	TRBD2	TGCGCCAGCAGCCGCGCGGGGGGGCAAGGTGAGCAGTTCTTC	CASSRAGGQGEQFF
TRBV7-2	TRBJ2-1	once	TRBD1	TGTGCCAGCAGCTCGTGGACAGGGCACAATGAGCAGTTCTTC	CASSSWTGHNEQFF
TRBV6-5	TRBJ1-1	-	TRBD1	TGTGCCAGCAGTTACTCCGGGACAGGGAACACTGAAGCTTTCTTT	CASSYSGTGNTEAFF
TRBV19	TRBJ2-2	-	TRBD2	TGTGCCAGTAGTATTCTAGCGGGGGGCTTGAACACCGGGGAGCTGTTTTTT	CASSILAGGLNTGELFF
TRBV6-5	TRBJ2-1	-	TRBD2	TGTGCCAGCAGTCCGGAGACTAGCGTAAAGTTCTTC	CASSPETSVKFF
TRBV20-1	TRBJ2-1	-	TRBD2	TGCAGTGCTAGTTCGGGACTAGCGGGAGACGAGCAGTTCTTC	CSASSGLAGDEQFF
TRBV3-1/TRBV3-2	TRBJ1-4	few	TRBD1	TGTGCCAGCAGCCAAGGGACAGGGCCTAGTGAAAAACTGTTTTTT	CASSQGTGPSEKLFF
TRBV27	TRBJ1-1	-	TRBD1	TGTGCCAGCAGTTTAAGGAGGGGGCACACTGAAGCTTTCTTT	CASSLRRGHTEAFF